Presented here are 22 T cell receptor beta chains from one specimen sequenced in a study of cytomegalovirus exposure and HLA in healthy donors. Primers: 60 Vbeta forward and 13 Jbeta reverse. TCRdb's table, derived via immunoSEQ multiplex PCR, lists solely in-frame clones and lacks some. The repertoire holds about 160,000 clones, with around 80% as singletons. The material sequenced was PBMCs. The receptors come from a male donor in good health and CMV-seropositive.

The rearrangement links TRBV28 to TRBJ2-1; 11 bases map to TRBD2. CDR3 length equals 14 residues. The trim removed 6 bases at V and 4 bases at J, leaving 2 bases unmatched. Germline V gene data show CDR1 as MDHEN and CDR2 as SYDVKM. CDR3 in amino acids: CASRLAGDYNEQFF. DNA of the CDR3: TGTGCCAGCAGACTAGCGGGGGATTACAATGAGCAGTTCTTC. Variable domain in full (rest from reference TRBV28 and TRBJ2-1): DVKVTQSSRYLVKRTGEKVFLECVQDMDHENMFWYRQDPGLGLRLIYFSYDVKMKEKGDIPEGYSVSREKKERFSLILESASTNQTSMYLCASRLAGDYNEQFFGPGTRLTVL.

The rearrangement uses TRBV6-1 and TRBJ1-4; no clear D. V was pared by 2 bases and J by 6 bases, with 7 bases between. The CDR3 has 13 amino acids. Germline V gives CDR1 MNHNS, CDR2 SASEGT. The CDR3 DNA reads TGTGCCAGCAGTGAACAGGTATATGAAAAACTGTTTTTT. This sequence encodes CASSEQVYEKLFF.

The chain recombines TRBV7-9 with TRBJ1-2; D is unclear. The ends were cut back, 3 bases at V and 2 bases at J, with 10 bases in the middle. Germline assignment: CDR1 SEHNR and CDR2 FQNEAQ (reference sequence). The CDR3 has 14 residues. This chain's CDR3 is CASSFVKENYGYTF. DNA for the CDR3: TGTGCCAGCAGCTTCGTAAAGGAGAACTATGGCTACACCTTC. Looking up the rest from reference TRBV7-9 and TRBJ1-2 gives the full variable domain: DTGVSQNPRHKITKRGQNVTFRCDPISEHNRLYWYRQTLGQGPEFLTYFQNEAQLEKSRLLSDRFSAERPKGSFSTLEIQRTEQGDSAMYLCASSFVKENYGYTFGSGTRLTVV.

J is TRBJ2-5 and V is TRBV5-1, with D possibly TRBD2 on 7 matching bases. The length of the CDR3 is 14 residues. CDR1 SGHRS and CDR2 YFSETQ come from the germline V gene. Trimming took 6 bases from V and 5 from J, leaving 17 bases between them. The CDR3 DNA reads as TGCGCCAGCACCTTAAGGGGGGGCTGGGAGACCCAGTACTTC. The encoded protein is CASTLRGGWETQYF.

J is TRBJ2-3 and V is TRBV5-4, with 15 bases matching TRBD2. This CDR3 has 16 residues. Trimming cost V 4 bases and J 7 bases; bases outside gene matches: 7. Germline lookup yields CDR1 SGHNT and CDR2 YYREEE (reference sequence). CDR3 nucleotide sequence: TGTGCCAGCAGCGCACGGACTAGCGGGAGGGTAAATACGCAGTATTTT. Translating gives CASSARTSGRVNTQYF.

The rearrangement uses TRBV6-4 and TRBJ2-7, with a tentative D call TRBD2 (6 bases). This CDR3 comprises 15 residues. The V gene lost 3 bases and the J gene lost 0 bases, with 12 bases spanning the gap. Germline CDR1 is MRHNA and CDR2 is SNTAGT. The CDR3 region is CASSERVGGSYEQYF. For the CDR3, the DNA is TGTGCCAGCAGTGAGCGTGTGGGGGGCTCCTACGAGCAGTACTTC.

Notes on this clone: One end of the junction is discordant with germline, which a read error may explain. This chain links TRBV7-9 with TRBJ2-7, with 10 bases that match TRBD2. Germline loops: CDR1 SEHNR, CDR2 FQNEAQ (reference sequence). The CDR3 contains 12 residues. The CDR3 reads CSSSGRLYEQYF. The CDR3 region has the DNA TGTTCCAGTAGCGGGAGGCTCTACGAGCAGTACTTC.

The chain has TRBV5-4 and TRBJ1-2; D perhaps matches TRBD1 (5 bases). The V and J ends lost 2 bases and 4 bases respectively, with 18 bases between them. The CDR3 contains 16 residues. Germline CDR1 reads SGHNT; CDR2 reads YYREEE (reference sequence). DNA of the CDR3: TGTGCCAGCAGCTTATCGGCAGGGTCTGTTTTCTATGGCTACACCTTC. It translates to CASSLSAGSVFYGYTF.

The chain recombines TRBV19 with TRBJ2-4; D is unresolved. The length of the CDR3 is 15 residues. Germline V lookup: CDR1 LNHDA, CDR2 SQIVND (reference sequence). Trimming pared 1 base from V and 3 bases from J, leaving 10 bases between. The CDR3 bases are TGTGCCAGTAGTATAGTAAAGTATAGCAAAAACATTCAGTACTTC. Its protein is CASSIVKYSKNIQYF.

The chain combines TRBV6-6 with TRBJ1-3; tentatively, D is TRBD1 (5 bases). Germline-derived CDR1 and CDR2 are MNHNY and SVGAGI (reference sequence). Trimming stripped 8 bases from V and 2 bases from J, with 16 bases between. The CDR3 totals 15 residues. In nucleotides, the CDR3 is TGTGCCAGCGACGGGAGTCGGGGCACTGGAAACACCATATATTTT. It specifies CASDGSRGTGNTIYF.

The V gene is TRBV30, the J gene TRBJ2-7, with D maybe TRBD2 (5 bases). Looked up from germline, CDR1 is GTSNPN and CDR2 is SVGIG (reference sequence). This CDR3 comprises 12 residues. Trimming removed 4 bases at V and 2 bases at J, with 9 bases between. The DNA for the CDR3 is TGTGCCTGGAACCTCGGGACCTACGAGCAGTACTTC. It specifies CAWNLGTYEQYF.

The V call is TRBV19, the J call TRBJ1-3, with D uncertain. Trimming left V 3 bases short and J 4 bases short, with 10 bases between. Looked up from germline, CDR1 is LNHDA and CDR2 is SQIVND (reference sequence). CDR3 size: 14 residues. The CDR3 DNA sequence: TGTGCCAGTAGTATCCGGGGTCCCGGAAACACCATATATTTT. Protein sequence: CASSIRGPGNTIYF.

V and J are TRBV6-5 and TRBJ2-5; D may be TRBD2 (6 bases). The length of the CDR3 is 14 residues. Per germline, CDR1 MNHEY and CDR2 SVGAGI. Trimming stripped 7 bases from V and 1 base from J, with 13 bases between. The CDR3 is CASKGAGLQETQYF. In DNA form, the CDR3 reads TGTGCCAGCAAAGGGGCGGGGCTCCAAGAGACCCAGTACTTC.

V is TRBV7-2 and J is TRBJ2-1; 7 nucleotides align to TRBD2. Germline V gene data show CDR1 as SGHTA and CDR2 as FQGNSA. The junction had 9 bases not matched to a gene; V was cut back by 1 base and J by 0 bases. The CDR3 has 18 amino acids. The CDR3 reads CASSLGGSSLSSYNEQFF. The CDR3 DNA reads TGTGCCAGCAGCTTAGGCGGGAGTTCCCTCAGCTCCTACAATGAGCAGTTCTTC.

The rearrangement uses TRBV27 and TRBJ2-5; 7 bases match TRBD1. Germline V gene lookup returns CDR1 MNHEY and CDR2 SMNVEV (reference sequence). This CDR3 contains 14 residues. With 5 bases clipped from V and 0 bases from J, the junction kept 3 bases outside the gene matches. CDR3 sequence reads: CASSRGQYQETQYF. The CDR3 DNA reads TGTGCCAGCAGTAGGGGACAGTACCAAGAGACCCAGTACTTC.

The chain joins TRBV28 to TRBJ2-3; a possible D gene is TRBD1 (5 bases). Trimming removed 7 bases at V and 6 bases at J, with 20 bases between. This CDR3 comprises 15 residues. CDR1 is MDHEN and CDR2 is SYDVKM in the germline V gene. The CDR3 sequence: CASTHMSGRLDTQYF. The CDR3 DNA is TGTGCCAGCACCCACATGTCAGGGCGGCTGGATACGCAGTATTTT.

V and J are TRBV7-2 and TRBJ2-1, with 7 nucleotides matching TRBD2. The length of the CDR3 is 16 residues. Germline CDR1 is SGHTA and CDR2 is FQGNSA. V lost 2 bases, J lost 3 bases, and 7 bases stayed unmatched. DNA of the CDR3: TGTGCCAGCAGCTTATCGGCGGGAGCGATCTACAATGAGCAGTTCTTC. As protein: CASSLSAGAIYNEQFF.

The CDR3 spells CASSGGAGSTDTQYF. As DNA, the CDR3 is TGTGCCAGCAGCGGGGGGGCGGGAAGCACAGATACGCAGTATTTT. V gene TRBV7-2 combines with J gene TRBJ2-3; possibly TRBD2 for D (7 bases). The CDR3 has 15 residues. CDR1 and CDR2 (germline): SGHTA, FQGNSA. The V gene lost 5 bases and the J gene lost 0 bases, with 12 bases spanning the gap.

The chain employs TRBV30 and TRBJ1-4, with 7 nucleotides matching TRBD1. Germline V lookup: CDR1 GTSNPN, CDR2 SVGIG (reference sequence). The CDR3 runs 15 residues. The V and J ends lost 0 bases and 4 bases, in that order; junction bases with no gene match: 5. CDR3 protein: CAWSVGTANNEKLFF. The CDR3 region has the DNA TGTGCCTGGAGTGTTGGGACAGCCAATAATGAAAAACTGTTTTTT.

V usage is TRBV2 and J usage is TRBJ2-7; D is possibly TRBD2 (6 bases). Germline V gives CDR1 SNHLY, CDR2 FYNNEI. The CDR3 covers 11 residues. Deletions cut 9 bases from V and 6 bases from J, with 12 bases between. The CDR3, as DNA: TGTGCCAGGGGGGGAGCCCCCGAGCAGTACTTC. Its protein product is CARGGAPEQYF.

This clone occurred once. This sequence joins TRBV30 and TRBJ2-3, with D perhaps matching TRBD1 (6 bases). This CDR3 contains 17 residues. CDR1 is GTSNPN and CDR2 is SVGIG in the germline V gene (reference sequence). V gave up 0 bases and J gave up 0 bases, with 16 bases separating them. This CDR3 reads CAWSVLSGTPSTDTQYF. CDR3 sequence (DNA): TGTGCCTGGAGTGTTCTGTCGGGGACACCGAGCACAGATACGCAGTATTTT.

This clone was recorded only once. The V gene is TRBV5-4, the J gene TRBJ2-1; 8 nucleotides match TRBD2. Trimming took 5 bases from V and 0 from J; bases not matched to a gene: 7. This CDR3 is built from 16 residues. The germline V gene has CDR1 SGHNT and CDR2 YYREEE (reference sequence). The CDR3 nucleotides are TGTGCCAGCAGGCGGCCCGGGACTAGCTCCTACAATGAGCAGTTCTTC. It translates to CASRRPGTSSYNEQFF.